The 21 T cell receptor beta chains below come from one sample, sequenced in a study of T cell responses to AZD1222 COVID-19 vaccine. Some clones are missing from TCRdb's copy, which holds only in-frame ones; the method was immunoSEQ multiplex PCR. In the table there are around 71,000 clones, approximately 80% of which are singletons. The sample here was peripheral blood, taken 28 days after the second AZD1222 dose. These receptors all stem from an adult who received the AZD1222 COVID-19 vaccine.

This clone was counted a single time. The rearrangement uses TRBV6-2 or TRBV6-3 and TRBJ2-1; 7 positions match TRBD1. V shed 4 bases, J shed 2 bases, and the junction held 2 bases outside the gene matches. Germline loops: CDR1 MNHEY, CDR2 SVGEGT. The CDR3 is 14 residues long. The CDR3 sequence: CASSFTGAYNEQFF. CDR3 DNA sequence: TGTGCCAGCAGTTTCACAGGGGCCTACAATGAGCAGTTCTTC.

CDR3 bases: TGCGCCAGCAGCCAAGAATGGGGGAATGGAGATACGCAGTATTTT. It translates to CASSQEWGNGDTQYF. V gene TRBV4-3 combines with J gene TRBJ2-3; D may match TRBD1 or TRBD2 (5 bases each). Germline V gene sequence: CDR1 LGHNA, CDR2 YSLEER. Trimming took off 0 bases at V and 5 bases at J, with 12 bases between the two ends. The length of the CDR3 is 15 residues.

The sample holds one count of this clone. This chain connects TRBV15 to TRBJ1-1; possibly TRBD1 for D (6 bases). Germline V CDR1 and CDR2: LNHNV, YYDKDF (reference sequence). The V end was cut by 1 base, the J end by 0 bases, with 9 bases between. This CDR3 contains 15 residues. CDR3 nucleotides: TGTGCCACCAGCAGAGCGGGGGCCCTGAACACTGAAGCTTTCTTT. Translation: CATSRAGALNTEAFF.

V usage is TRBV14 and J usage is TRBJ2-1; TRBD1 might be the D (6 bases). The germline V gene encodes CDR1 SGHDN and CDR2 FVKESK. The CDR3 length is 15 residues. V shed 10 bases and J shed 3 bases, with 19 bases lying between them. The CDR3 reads CATLPLGASYNEQFF. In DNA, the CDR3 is TGTGCCACCTTACCCCTGGGGGCGAGCTACAATGAGCAGTTCTTC.

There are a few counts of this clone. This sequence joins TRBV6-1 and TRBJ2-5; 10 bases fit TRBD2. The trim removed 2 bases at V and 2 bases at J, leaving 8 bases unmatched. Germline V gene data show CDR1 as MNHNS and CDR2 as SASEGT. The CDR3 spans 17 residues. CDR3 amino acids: CASSEFASGGLQETQYF. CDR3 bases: TGTGCCAGCAGTGAATTTGCTAGCGGGGGCTTACAAGAGACCCAGTACTTC.

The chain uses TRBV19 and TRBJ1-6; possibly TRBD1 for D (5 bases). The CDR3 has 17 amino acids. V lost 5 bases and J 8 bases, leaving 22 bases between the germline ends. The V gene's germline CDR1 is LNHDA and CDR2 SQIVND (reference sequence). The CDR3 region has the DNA TGTGCCAGTAGTCCTCATCTGGGGACTTACCCATATTCACCCCTCCACTTT. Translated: CASSPHLGTYPYSPLHF.

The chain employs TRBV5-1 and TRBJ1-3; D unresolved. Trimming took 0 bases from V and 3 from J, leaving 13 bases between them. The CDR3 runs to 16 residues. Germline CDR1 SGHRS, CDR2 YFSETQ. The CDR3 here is CASSLAGISLGNTIYF. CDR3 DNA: TGCGCCAGCAGCTTGGCAGGTATTTCCCTTGGAAACACCATATATTTT.

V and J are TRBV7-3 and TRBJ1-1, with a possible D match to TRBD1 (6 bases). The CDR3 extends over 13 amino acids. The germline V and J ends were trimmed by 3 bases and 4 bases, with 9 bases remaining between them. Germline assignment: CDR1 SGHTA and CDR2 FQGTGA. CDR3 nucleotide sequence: TGTGCCAGCAGCTTTAAGGGGGGCACTGAAGCTTTCTTT. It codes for CASSFKGGTEAFF.

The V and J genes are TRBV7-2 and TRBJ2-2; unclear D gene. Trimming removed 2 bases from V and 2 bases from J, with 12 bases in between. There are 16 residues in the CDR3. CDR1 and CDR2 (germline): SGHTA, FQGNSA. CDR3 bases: TGTGCCAGCAGCTTACTCTCTATCTATAACACCGGGGAGCTGTTTTTT. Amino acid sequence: CASSLLSIYNTGELFF.

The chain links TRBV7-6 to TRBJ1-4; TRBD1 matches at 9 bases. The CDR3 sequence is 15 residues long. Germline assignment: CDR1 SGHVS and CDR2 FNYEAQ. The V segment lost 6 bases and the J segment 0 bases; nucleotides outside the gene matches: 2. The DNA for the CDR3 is TGTGCCAGCAGGCGGACAGGGGCAACTAATGAAAAACTGTTTTTT. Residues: CASRRTGATNEKLFF.

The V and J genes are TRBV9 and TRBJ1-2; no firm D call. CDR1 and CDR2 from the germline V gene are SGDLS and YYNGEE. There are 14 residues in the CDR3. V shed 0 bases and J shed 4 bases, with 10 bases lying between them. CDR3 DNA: TGTGCCAGCAGCGTAGCGTTGAACACCTATGGCTACACCTTC. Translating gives CASSVALNTYGYTF. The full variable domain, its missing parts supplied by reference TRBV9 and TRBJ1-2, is DSGVTQTPKHLITATGQRVTLRCSPRSGDLSVYWYQQSLDQGLQFLIQYYNGEERAKGNILERFSAQQFPDLHSELNLSSLELGDSALYFCASSVALNTYGYTFGSGTRLTVV.

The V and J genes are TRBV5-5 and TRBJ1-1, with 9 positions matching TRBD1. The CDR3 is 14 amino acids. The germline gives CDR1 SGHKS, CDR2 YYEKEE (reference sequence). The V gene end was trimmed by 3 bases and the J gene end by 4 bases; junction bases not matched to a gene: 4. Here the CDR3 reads CASSWTGEGTEAFF. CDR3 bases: TGTGCCAGCAGCTGGACAGGGGAAGGCACTGAAGCTTTCTTT.

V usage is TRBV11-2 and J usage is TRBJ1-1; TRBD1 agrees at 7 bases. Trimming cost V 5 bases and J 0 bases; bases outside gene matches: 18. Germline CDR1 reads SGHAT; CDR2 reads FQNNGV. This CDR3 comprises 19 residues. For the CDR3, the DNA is TGTGCCAGCAGCAAAGAACAGGGGCTGTCTATCCCCATGAACACTGAAGCTTTCTTT. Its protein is CASSKEQGLSIPMNTEAFF. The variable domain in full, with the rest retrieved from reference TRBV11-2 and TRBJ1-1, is EAGVAQSPRYKIIEKRQSVAFWCNPISGHATLYWYQQILGQGPKLLIQFQNNGVVDDSQLPKDRFSAERLKGVDSTLKIQPAKLEDSAVYLCASSKEQGLSIPMNTEAFFGQGTRLTVV.

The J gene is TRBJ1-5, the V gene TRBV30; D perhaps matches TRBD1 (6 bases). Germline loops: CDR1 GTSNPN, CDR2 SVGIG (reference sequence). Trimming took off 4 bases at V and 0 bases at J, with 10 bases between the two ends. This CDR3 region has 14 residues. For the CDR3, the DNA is TGTGCCTGGACCGGGACAAATAGCAATCAGCCCCAGCATTTT. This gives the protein CAWTGTNSNQPQHF.

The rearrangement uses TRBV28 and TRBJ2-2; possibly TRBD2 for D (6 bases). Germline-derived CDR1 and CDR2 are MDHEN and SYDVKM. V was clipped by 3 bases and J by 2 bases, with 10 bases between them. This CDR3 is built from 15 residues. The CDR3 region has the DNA TGTGCCAGCAGTTTTATAGGACTAAACACCGGGGAGCTGTTTTTT. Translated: CASSFIGLNTGELFF.

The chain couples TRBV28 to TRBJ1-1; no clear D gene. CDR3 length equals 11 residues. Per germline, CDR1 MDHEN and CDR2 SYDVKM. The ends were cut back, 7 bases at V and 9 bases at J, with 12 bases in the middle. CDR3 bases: TGTGCCAGCATGCAGGCGAGGAAAGCTTTCTTT. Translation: CASMQARKAFF. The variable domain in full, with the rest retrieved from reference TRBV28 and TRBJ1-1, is DVKVTQSSRYLVKRTGEKVFLECVQDMDHENMFWYRQDPGLGLRLIYFSYDVKMKEKGDIPEGYSVSREKKERFSLILESASTNQTSMYLCASMQARKAFFGQGTRLTVV.

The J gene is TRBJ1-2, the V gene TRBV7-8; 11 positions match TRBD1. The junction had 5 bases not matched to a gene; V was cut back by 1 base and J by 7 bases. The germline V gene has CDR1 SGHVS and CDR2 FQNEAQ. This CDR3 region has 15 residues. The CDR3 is CASSLGLGQGVGYTF. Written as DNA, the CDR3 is TGTGCCAGCAGCTTAGGACTGGGACAGGGGGTTGGCTACACCTTC.

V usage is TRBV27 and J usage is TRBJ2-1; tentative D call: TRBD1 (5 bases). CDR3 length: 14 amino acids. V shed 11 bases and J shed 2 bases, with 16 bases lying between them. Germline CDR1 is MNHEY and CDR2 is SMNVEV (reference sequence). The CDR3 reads CAARAKSPYNEQFF. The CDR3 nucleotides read TGTGCCGCCAGGGCGAAAAGTCCCTACAATGAGCAGTTCTTC.

The CDR3 coding sequence is TGTGCCAGCAGCCCTCTTCGAAACACCATATATTTT. Encoded protein: CASSPLRNTIYF. This chain joins TRBV2 and TRBJ1-3; D ambiguous. The CDR3 has 12 amino acids. V dropped 6 bases and J dropped 5 bases, with 8 bases sitting between them. The V gene's germline CDR1 is SNHLY and CDR2 FYNNEI.

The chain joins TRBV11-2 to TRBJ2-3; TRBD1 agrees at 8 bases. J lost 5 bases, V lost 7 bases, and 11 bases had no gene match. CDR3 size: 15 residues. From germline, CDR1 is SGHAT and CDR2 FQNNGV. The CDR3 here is CASNYGPGQGDTQYF. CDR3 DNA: TGTGCCAGCAATTATGGTCCCGGACAGGGAGATACGCAGTATTTT.

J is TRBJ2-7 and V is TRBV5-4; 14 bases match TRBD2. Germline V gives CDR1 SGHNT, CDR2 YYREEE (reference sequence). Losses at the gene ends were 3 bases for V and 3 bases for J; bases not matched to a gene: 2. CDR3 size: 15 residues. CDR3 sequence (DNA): TGTGCCAGCAGCTACGGGACTAGCGGGAGCTACGAGCAGTACTTC. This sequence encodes CASSYGTSGSYEQYF.